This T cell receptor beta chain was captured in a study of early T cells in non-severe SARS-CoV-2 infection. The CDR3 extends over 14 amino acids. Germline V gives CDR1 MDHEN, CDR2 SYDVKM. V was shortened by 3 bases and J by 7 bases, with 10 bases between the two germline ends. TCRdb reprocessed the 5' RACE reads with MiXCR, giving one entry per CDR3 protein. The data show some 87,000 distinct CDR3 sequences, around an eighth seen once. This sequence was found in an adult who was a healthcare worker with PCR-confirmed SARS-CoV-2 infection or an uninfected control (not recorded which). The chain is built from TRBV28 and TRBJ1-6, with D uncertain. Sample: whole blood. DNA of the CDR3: TGTGCCAGCAGTTTCAGGACGGGGAATTCACCCCTCCACTTT. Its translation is CASSFRTGNSPLHF.